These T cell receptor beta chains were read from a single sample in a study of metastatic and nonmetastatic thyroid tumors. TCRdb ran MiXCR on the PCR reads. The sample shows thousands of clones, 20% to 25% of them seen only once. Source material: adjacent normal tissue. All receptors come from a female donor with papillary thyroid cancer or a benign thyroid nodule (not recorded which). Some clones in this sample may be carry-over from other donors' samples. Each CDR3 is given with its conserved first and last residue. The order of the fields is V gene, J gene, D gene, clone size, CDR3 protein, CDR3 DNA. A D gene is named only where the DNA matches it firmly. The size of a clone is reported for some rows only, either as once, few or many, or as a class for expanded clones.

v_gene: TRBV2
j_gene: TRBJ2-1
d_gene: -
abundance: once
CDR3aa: CASSDGTFYNEQFF
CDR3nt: TGTGCCAGCAGTGACGGGACATTCTACAATGAGCAGTTCTTC

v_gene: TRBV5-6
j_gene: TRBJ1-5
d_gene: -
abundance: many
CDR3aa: CASSLAGGPQHF
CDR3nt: TGTGCCAGCAGCTTGGCCGGCGGGCCCCAGCATTTT

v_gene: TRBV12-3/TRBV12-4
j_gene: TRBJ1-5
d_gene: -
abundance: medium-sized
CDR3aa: CASSTNNQPQHF
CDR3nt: TGTGCCAGTTCCACAAACAATCAGCCCCAGCATTTT

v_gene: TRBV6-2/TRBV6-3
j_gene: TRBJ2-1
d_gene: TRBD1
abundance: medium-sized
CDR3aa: CASNGRDRPFQYNEQFF
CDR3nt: TGTGCCAGCAACGGCAGGGACAGACCCTTTCAATACAATGAGCAGTTCTTC

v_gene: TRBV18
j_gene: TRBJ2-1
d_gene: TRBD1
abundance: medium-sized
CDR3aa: CASSQQGGQYNEQFF
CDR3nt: TGTGCCAGCTCACAACAGGGGGGTCAATACAATGAGCAGTTCTTC

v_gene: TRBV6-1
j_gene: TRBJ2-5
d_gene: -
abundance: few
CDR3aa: CASSLRADSREETQYF
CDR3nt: TGTGCCAGCAGTTTAAGGGCGGACTCCCGGGAAGAGACCCAGTACTTC

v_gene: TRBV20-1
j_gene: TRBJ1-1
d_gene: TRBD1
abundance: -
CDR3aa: CSARDQGEDTEAFF
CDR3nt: TGCAGTGCTAGAGATCAGGGGGAGGACACTGAAGCTTTCTTT

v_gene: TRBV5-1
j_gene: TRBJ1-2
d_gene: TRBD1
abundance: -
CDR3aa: CASSRDRNYGYTF
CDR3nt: TGCGCCAGCAGCCGGGACAGGAACTATGGCTACACCTTC

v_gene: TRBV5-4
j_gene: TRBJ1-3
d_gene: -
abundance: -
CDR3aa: CASSLGTGSVTAGNTIYF
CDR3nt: TGTGCCAGCAGCTTGGGAACAGGGAGTGTTACCGCTGGAAACACCATATATTTT

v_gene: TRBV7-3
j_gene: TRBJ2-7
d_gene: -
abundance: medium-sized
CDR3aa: CASSLTGGLSSYEQYF
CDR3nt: TGTGCCAGCAGCTTAACCGGGGGACTTAGCTCCTACGAGCAGTACTTC

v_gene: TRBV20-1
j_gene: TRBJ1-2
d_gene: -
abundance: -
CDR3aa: CSAPWGESDYGYTF
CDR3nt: TGCAGTGCTCCATGGGGGGAGAGTGACTATGGCTACACCTTC

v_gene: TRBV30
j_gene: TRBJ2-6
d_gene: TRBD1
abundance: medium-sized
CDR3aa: CAGLLNRGHSGANVLTF
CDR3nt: TGTGCCGGATTATTAAACAGGGGGCACTCTGGGGCCAACGTCCTGACTTTC

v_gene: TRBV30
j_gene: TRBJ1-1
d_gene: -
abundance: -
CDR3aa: CAWSTGLSHTEAFF
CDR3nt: TGTGCCTGGAGTACGGGGCTGTCGCACACTGAAGCTTTCTTT

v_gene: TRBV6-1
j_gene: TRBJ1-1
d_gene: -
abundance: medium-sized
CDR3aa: CASSRTLANTEAFF
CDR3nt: TGTGCCAGCAGTCGGACTCTTGCGAACACTGAAGCTTTCTTT

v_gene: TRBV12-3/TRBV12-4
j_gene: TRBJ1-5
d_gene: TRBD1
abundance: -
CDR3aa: CASSSGGPYSNQPQHF
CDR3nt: TGTGCCAGCAGTTCAGGGGGGCCTTATAGCAATCAGCCCCAGCATTTT

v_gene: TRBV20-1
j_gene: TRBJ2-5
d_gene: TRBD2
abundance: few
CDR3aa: CSAVTPTSGTKETQYF
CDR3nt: TGCAGTGCTGTGACCCCGACTAGCGGGACGAAGGAGACCCAGTACTTC

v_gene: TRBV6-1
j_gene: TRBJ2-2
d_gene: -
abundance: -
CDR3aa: CVTQTTQDTGELFF
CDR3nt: TGTGTCACCCAAACAACTCAGGACACCGGGGAGCTGTTTTTT

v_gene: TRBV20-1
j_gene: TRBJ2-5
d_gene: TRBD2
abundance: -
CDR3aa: CSAPGTSVGQETQYF
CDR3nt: TGCAGTGCTCCCGGGACTAGCGTAGGCCAAGAGACCCAGTACTTC

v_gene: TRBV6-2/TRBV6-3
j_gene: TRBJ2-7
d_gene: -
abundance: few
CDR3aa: CASKSKNFDREQYF
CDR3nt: TGTGCCAGCAAATCCAAAAATTTCGACAGAGAGCAGTACTTC

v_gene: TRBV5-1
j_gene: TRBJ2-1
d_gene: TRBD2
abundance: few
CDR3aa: CASSSALAGGSYNEQFF
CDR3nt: TGCGCCAGCAGTTCCGCACTAGCGGGTGGGTCCTACAATGAGCAGTTCTTC

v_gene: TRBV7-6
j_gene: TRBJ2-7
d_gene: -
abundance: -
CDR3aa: CASSLGASMGEQYF
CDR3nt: TGTGCCAGCAGCTTAGGGGCCAGCATGGGCGAGCAGTACTTC

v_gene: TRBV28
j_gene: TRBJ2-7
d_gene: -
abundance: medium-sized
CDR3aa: CASSYGSEGYEQYF
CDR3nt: TGTGCCAGCAGTTATGGGTCAGAGGGGTACGAGCAGTACTTC

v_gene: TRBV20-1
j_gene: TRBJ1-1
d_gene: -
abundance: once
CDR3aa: CSARDLGEGEAFF
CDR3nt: TGCAGTGCTAGAGATCTCGGAGAGGGGGAAGCTTTCTTT

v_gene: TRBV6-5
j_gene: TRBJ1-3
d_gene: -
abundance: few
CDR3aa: CASSYGEGNTIYF
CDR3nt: TGTGCCAGCAGTTACGGGGAAGGAAACACCATATATTTT

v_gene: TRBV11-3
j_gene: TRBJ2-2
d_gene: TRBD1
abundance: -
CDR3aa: CASSRQGVITGELFF
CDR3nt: TGTGCCAGCAGCCGACAGGGGGTAATCACCGGGGAGCTGTTTTTT

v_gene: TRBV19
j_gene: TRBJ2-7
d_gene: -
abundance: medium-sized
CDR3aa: CASSIATGYEQYF
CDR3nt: TGTGCCAGTAGTATAGCCACAGGATACGAGCAGTACTTC

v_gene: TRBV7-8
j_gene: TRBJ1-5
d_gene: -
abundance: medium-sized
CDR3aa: CASSKSGQVGQPQHF
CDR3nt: TGTGCCAGCAGCAAATCGGGGCAGGTTGGTCAGCCCCAGCATTTT

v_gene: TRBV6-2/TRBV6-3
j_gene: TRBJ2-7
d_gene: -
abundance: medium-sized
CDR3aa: CASSSIQREYEQYF
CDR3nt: TGTGCCAGCAGTAGTATCCAGAGGGAATACGAGCAGTACTTC

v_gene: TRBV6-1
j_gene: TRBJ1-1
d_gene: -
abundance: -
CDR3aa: CASSDVPGRREAFF
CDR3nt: TGTGCCAGCAGTGATGTACCGGGCCGTCGAGAAGCTTTCTTT

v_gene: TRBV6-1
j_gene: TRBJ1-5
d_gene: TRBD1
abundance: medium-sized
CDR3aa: CASKGTESNQPQHF
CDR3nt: TGTGCCAGCAAGGGGACAGAGAGCAATCAGCCCCAGCATTTT

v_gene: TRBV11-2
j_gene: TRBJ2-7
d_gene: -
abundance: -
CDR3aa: CASTPIADSYEQYF
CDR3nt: TGTGCCAGCACCCCTATAGCGGACTCCTACGAGCAGTACTTC